This T cell receptor beta chain stems from a study of OX40 agonist ivuxolimab in advanced cancers. Study at large: Patients took ivuxolimab, an agonistic anti-OX40 (CD134) antibody. Under the entry rules, prior anti-PD-1, anti-PD-L1 or anti-CTLA-4 therapy was allowed, and 35% to 40% had some. Patients in the trial were receiving intravenous ivuxolimab every 2 weeks, at doses of 0.01 to 10 mg/kg.

This CDR3 has 13 residues. Per germline, CDR1 KGHSH and CDR2 LQKENI. J gave up 6 bases and V 6 bases, and 5 bases lay outside the gene matches. With autoimmune disease history or systemic immunosuppression, patients were excluded. Sequenced by immunoSEQ multiplex PCR; TCRdb stores in-frame clones only, minus some. The profile covers tens of thousands of clones, with 85% appearing a single time and 0.55% to 0.85% taken by the ten largest. This clonotype originated in an adult with an advanced solid tumor such as melanoma, head and neck, liver or kidney cancer. The sequencing here drew on CD4+ or CD8+ T cells sorted from blood, taken in a trial of the OX40 agonist ivuxolimab. This chain links TRBV18 with TRBJ2-7; 10 bases align to TRBD1. The DNA for the CDR3 is TGTGCCAGCTCTTCCGGGACAGGGGTCGAGCAGTACTTC. Residues: CASSSGTGVEQYF.